This is a list of T cell receptor beta chains from one sample in a study of blood T cell repertoires in COVID-19. Sequencing used immunoSEQ multiplex PCR; TCRdb keeps in-frame clones, though not all of them. The sample yields 200,000 to 300,000 clones, around 84% seen once. The sequenced material came from peripheral blood. The source is a man aged 55 to 70 with acute or convalescent COVID-19. Both conserved end residues are part of each CDR3. Each record gives: J gene, CDR3 length, clone size, D gene, V gene, CDR3 protein, CDR3 DNA. A D gene is named only where the DNA matches it firmly. Some rows have no size entry. The others give once, few or many, or a class for an expanded clone.

J: TRBJ2-7; length: 15; size: NA; D: NA; V: TRBV7-9; CDR3: CASSPMGSFTYEQYF; DNA: TGTGCCAGCAGCCCGATGGGGAGCTTTACCTACGAGCAGTACTTC
J: TRBJ2-1; length: 16; size: NA; D: TRBD1; V: TRBV28; CDR3: CASSPRLGTGINEQFF; DNA: TGTGCCAGCAGTCCGCGGCTGGGGACAGGGATCAATGAGCAGTTCTTC
J: TRBJ2-3; length: 17; size: NA; D: TRBD2; V: TRBV7-8; CDR3: CASSLDTLAGGPDTQYF; DNA: TGTGCCAGCAGCTTAGATACGCTAGCGGGAGGTCCAGATACGCAGTATTTT
J: TRBJ2-5; length: 18; size: NA; D: TRBD2; V: TRBV15; CDR3: CATSRDRGLAGNRETQYF; DNA: TGTGCCACCAGCAGAGACCGAGGACTAGCGGGAAACAGGGAGACCCAGTACTTC
J: TRBJ2-5; length: 14; size: NA; D: TRBD2; V: TRBV9; CDR3: CASSPSGGSETQYF; DNA: TGTGCCAGCAGCCCCTCGGGGGGGTCAGAGACCCAGTACTTC
J: TRBJ2-4; length: 17; size: NA; D: TRBD2; V: TRBV3-1/TRBV3-2; CDR3: CASSQGERELSKNIQYF; DNA: TGTGCCAGCAGCCAAGGGGAGCGGGAGTTGTCCAAAAACATTCAGTACTTC
J: TRBJ1-3; length: 18; size: NA; D: TRBD1; V: TRBV14; CDR3: CASSHLRTGKISGNTIYF; DNA: TGTGCCAGCAGCCACCTTCGGACAGGGAAGATCTCTGGAAACACCATATATTTT
J: TRBJ2-7; length: 14; size: NA; D: NA; V: TRBV7-8; CDR3: CASSLQDSSYEQYF; DNA: TGTGCCAGCAGCCTTCAGGACAGCTCCTACGAGCAGTACTTC
J: TRBJ1-1; length: 11; size: NA; D: NA; V: TRBV2; CDR3: CASSPWQEAFF; DNA: TGTGCCAGCAGCCCCTGGCAGGAAGCTTTCTTT
J: TRBJ1-1; length: 15; size: NA; D: NA; V: TRBV6-4; CDR3: CASSADPGHRAEAFF; DNA: TGTGCCAGCAGTGCCGATCCGGGGCACAGGGCTGAAGCTTTCTTT
J: TRBJ2-5; length: 15; size: NA; D: TRBD1; V: TRBV7-3; CDR3: CASSWGQGARETQYF; DNA: TGTGCCAGCAGCTGGGGACAGGGGGCACGAGAGACCCAGTACTTC
J: TRBJ1-1; length: 13; size: NA; D: NA; V: TRBV2; CDR3: CASSDDAGVEAFF; DNA: TGTGCCAGCAGTGACGACGCGGGGGTTGAAGCTTTCTTT
J: TRBJ2-7; length: 16; size: NA; D: TRBD1; V: TRBV19; CDR3: CASSIDHGRGPYEQYF; DNA: TGTGCCAGTAGTATAGATCACGGCAGGGGGCCCTACGAGCAGTACTTC
J: TRBJ2-5; length: 14; size: NA; D: NA; V: TRBV6-5; CDR3: CASTQSGLAETQYF; DNA: TGTGCCAGCACCCAAAGCGGGCTAGCAGAGACCCAGTACTTC
J: TRBJ2-3; length: 14; size: once; D: NA; V: TRBV11-2; CDR3: CASSYQGFTDTQYF; DNA: TGTGCCAGCAGCTACCAGGGATTCACAGATACGCAGTATTTT
J: TRBJ2-6; length: 15; size: NA; D: NA; V: TRBV28; CDR3: CASSGSGSGANVLTF; DNA: TGTGCCAGCAGTGGATCAGGCTCTGGGGCCAACGTCCTGACTTTC
J: TRBJ2-7; length: 13; size: few; D: NA; V: TRBV6-2/TRBV6-3; CDR3: CASSLVRRAEQYF; DNA: TGTGCCAGCAGTCTTGTGCGGCGGGCCGAGCAGTACTTC
J: TRBJ2-7; length: 13; size: NA; D: NA; V: TRBV12-3/TRBV12-4; CDR3: CASSLRQTYEQYF; DNA: TGTGCCAGCAGTTTGAGACAGACCTACGAGCAGTACTTC
J: TRBJ1-5; length: 14; size: NA; D: NA; V: TRBV6-5; CDR3: CASRTPGDNQPQHF; DNA: TGTGCCAGCAGGACCCCCGGGGACAATCAGCCCCAGCATTTT
J: TRBJ2-4; length: 15; size: NA; D: TRBD1; V: TRBV2; CDR3: CASSENLPGQGTIIF; DNA: TGTGCCAGCAGTGAAAACTTACCGGGACAGGGGACAATCATCTTC
J: TRBJ2-1; length: 14; size: NA; D: TRBD2; V: TRBV11-2; CDR3: CASRLAGGPGEQFF; DNA: TGTGCCAGCCGACTAGCGGGGGGGCCCGGTGAGCAGTTCTTC
J: TRBJ2-7; length: 14; size: NA; D: NA; V: TRBV19; CDR3: CASSIVGRPYEQYF; DNA: TGTGCCAGTAGTATAGTCGGGAGACCCTACGAGCAGTACTTC
J: TRBJ2-7; length: 20; size: NA; D: TRBD2; V: TRBV11-3; CDR3: CASSLEFRGTLAGESYEQYF; DNA: TGTGCCAGCAGCTTAGAGTTCAGGGGAACCCTAGCGGGGGAGAGCTACGAGCAGTACTTC
J: TRBJ1-2; length: 14; size: NA; D: NA; V: TRBV6-5; CDR3: CASSYMTARSGYTF; DNA: TGTGCCAGCAGTTACATGACGGCTCGGAGTGGCTACACCTTC
J: TRBJ1-1; length: 13; size: NA; D: NA; V: TRBV7-9; CDR3: CASSPQIDTEAFF; DNA: TGTGCCAGCAGCCCCCAGATTGACACTGAAGCTTTCTTT
J: TRBJ2-2; length: 16; size: NA; D: NA; V: TRBV24-1; CDR3: CATTTRASSNTGELFF; DNA: TGTGCCACCACCACTAGAGCATCGTCGAACACCGGGGAGCTGTTTTTT
J: TRBJ1-5; length: 15; size: NA; D: NA; V: TRBV30; CDR3: CAWSRMTVSNQPQHF; DNA: TGTGCCTGGAGTCGAATGACAGTTAGCAATCAGCCCCAGCATTTT
J: TRBJ1-2; length: 14; size: NA; D: NA; V: TRBV18; CDR3: CASSSIPGNYGYTF; DNA: TGTGCCAGCTCATCTATTCCGGGGAACTATGGCTACACCTTC
J: TRBJ1-4; length: 17; size: NA; D: TRBD1; V: TRBV7-8; CDR3: CASSLEGTARTNEKLFF; DNA: TGTGCCAGCAGCTTAGAGGGGACAGCCAGGACTAATGAAAAACTGTTTTTT
J: TRBJ2-4; length: 17; size: NA; D: TRBD2; V: TRBV6-6; CDR3: CASSLLVLAGTKNIQYF; DNA: TGTGCCAGCAGTCTCCTGGTGCTAGCGGGAACGAAAAACATTCAGTACTTC
J: TRBJ2-7; length: 14; size: NA; D: TRBD1; V: TRBV5-1; CDR3: CASYPGTDSYEQYF; DNA: TGCGCCAGCTACCCCGGGACAGACTCCTACGAGCAGTACTTC